A selection of T cell receptor beta chains follows, all from one sample in a study of T cells in Graves' hyperthyroidism and ophthalmopathy. TCRdb reanalysed the multiplex PCR reads using MiXCR and keeps one entry per CDR3 protein. The sample lists about 710,000 distinct CDR3 sequences; about a sixth were seen once. Sequencing was carried out using blood. These receptors all come from a young man with Graves' hyperthyroidism. CDR3s include the opening cysteine and the closing phenylalanine or tryptophan. D genes are given only for firm matches. The listing skips clone size in some rows; elsewhere it reads once, few, many or a size class.

v_call	clone_size	d_call	j_call	cdr3_aa	cdr3_nt
TRBV29-1	-	TRBD1	TRBJ1-1	CSAGGATGGTEAFF	TGCAGCGCCGGGGGGGCGACAGGGGGCACTGAAGCTTTCTTT
TRBV28	few	TRBD1	TRBJ2-1	CASNEGGKGQFF	TGTGCCAGCAACGAAGGGGGCAAGGGGCAGTTCTTC
TRBV7-2	few	TRBD1	TRBJ1-6	CASSMTGLGNSPLHF	TGTGCCAGCAGCATGACAGGGTTAGGAAATTCACCCCTCCACTTT
TRBV4-1	few	-	TRBJ2-3	CASSQPLAADTQYF	TGCGCCAGCAGCCAACCTCTAGCTGCAGATACGCAGTATTTT
TRBV10-3	-	TRBD1	TRBJ2-5	CAISAGGGETQYF	TGTGCCATCAGCGCAGGGGGCGGGGAGACCCAGTACTTC
TRBV7-2	-	-	TRBJ2-2	CATTRGTGELFF	TGTGCCACAACTCGGGGGACCGGGGAGCTGTTTTTT
TRBV11-3	few	TRBD1	TRBJ1-2	CASSDPGQGTNYGYTF	TGTGCCAGCAGCGACCCGGGACAGGGTACGAACTATGGCTACACCTTC
TRBV24-1	-	-	TRBJ1-3	CATSDLHNNWKGPSRNTIYF	TGTGCCACCAGTGATTTGCATAACAATTGGAAGGGCCCTTCTAGAAACACCATATATTTT
TRBV6-1	many	-	TRBJ2-5	CASGDPPLQETQYF	TGTGCCAGCGGGGACCCCCCTCTCCAAGAGACCCAGTACTTC
TRBV28	-	TRBD1	TRBJ1-2	CASINTGGVGYTF	TGTGCCAGCATTAATACAGGGGGCGTTGGCTACACCTTC
TRBV18	-	TRBD1	TRBJ2-1	CASSPYTTGGDEQFF	TGTGCCAGCTCACCCTACACGACAGGGGGGGATGAGCAGTTCTTC
TRBV28	few	TRBD1	TRBJ1-2	CASSSQGQGYGYTF	TGTGCCAGCAGTAGCCAGGGACAGGGCTATGGCTACACCTTC
TRBV10-3	few	TRBD1	TRBJ1-2	CAITRTGEGYTF	TGTGCCATCACCCGGACAGGGGAGGGCTACACCTTC
TRBV10-3	few	-	TRBJ2-7	CANGAGTYEQYF	TGTGCCAATGGTGCGGGGACATACGAGCAGTACTTC
TRBV29-1	-	-	TRBJ1-2	CSVPTGAGYTF	TGCAGCGTCCCTACAGGAGCGGGCTACACCTTC
TRBV20-1	many	-	TRBJ2-7	CSARTQGRGLNEQYF	TGCAGTGCTAGAACTCAAGGCAGGGGCTTAAACGAGCAGTACTTC
TRBV28	many	-	TRBJ2-7	CASSSDVGTPYEQYF	TGTGCCAGCAGTTCCGACGTGGGAACTCCCTACGAGCAGTACTTC
TRBV7-9	-	-	TRBJ2-3	CASSPGPGQLATDTQYF	TGTGCCAGCAGCCCAGGGCCAGGGCAGTTAGCCACAGATACGCAGTATTTT
TRBV20-1	-	-	TRBJ1-1	CSASLQLNTEAFF	TGCAGTGCTAGTCTGCAGCTGAACACTGAAGCTTTCTTT